The next 6 T cell receptor beta chains were all read from a single sample in a study of human CD8 memory T cell subsets. It was UMI-labeled 5' RACE by which the TCR beta libraries were made. TCRdb reprocessed the 5' RACE reads, keeping one entry per CDR3 protein, no DNA. The repertoire table contains around 6,500 distinct CDR3 sequences. TPEX cells were exhausted-like CCR7+ PD-1+ TIGIT+ early memory CD8+ T cells. The specimen was CD8+ T cells from PBMCs. Source of these receptors: a human donor in good health.

The chain combines TRBV6-6 with TRBJ2-7; absent DNA, TCRdb's TRBD1 call cannot be checked. The V gene's germline CDR1 is MNHNY and CDR2 SVGAGI (reference sequence). The CDR3 runs 16 residues. The CDR3 sequence: CASSSLRDRGYYEQYF.

This rearrangement joins TRBV11-3 to TRBJ2-1; the D gene TCRdb calls, TRBD1, cannot be checked with no DNA. Germline V gives CDR1 SGHNT, CDR2 YENEEA. There are 16 residues in the CDR3. The CDR3 spells CASSLYRGGTPREQFF.

The chain carries TRBV20-1 and TRBJ2-1. Germline loops: CDR1 DFQATT, CDR2 SNEGSKA (reference sequence). The CDR3 has 15 residues. CDR3 sequence reads: CSARDLGGSYNEQFF.

V gene TRBV5-4 combines with J gene TRBJ2-1; without DNA, the TCRdb call of TRBD2 cannot be checked. Germline CDR1 is SGHNT and CDR2 is YYREEE (reference sequence). CDR3 length equals 16 residues. Here the CDR3 reads CASSHTLREAFNEQFF.

The CDR3 spells CSARALYSYEQYF. The chain combines TRBV20-1 with TRBJ2-7. The CDR3 has 13 amino acids. The V gene's germline CDR1 is DFQATT and CDR2 SNEGSKA (reference sequence).

V and J are TRBV15 and TRBJ1-1; the TCRdb D gene call, TRBD1, has no DNA to confirm it. CDR3 length equals 13 residues. Germline CDR1 and CDR2: LNHNV and YYDKDF (reference sequence). The CDR3 sequence: CATSVTGDTEAFF.